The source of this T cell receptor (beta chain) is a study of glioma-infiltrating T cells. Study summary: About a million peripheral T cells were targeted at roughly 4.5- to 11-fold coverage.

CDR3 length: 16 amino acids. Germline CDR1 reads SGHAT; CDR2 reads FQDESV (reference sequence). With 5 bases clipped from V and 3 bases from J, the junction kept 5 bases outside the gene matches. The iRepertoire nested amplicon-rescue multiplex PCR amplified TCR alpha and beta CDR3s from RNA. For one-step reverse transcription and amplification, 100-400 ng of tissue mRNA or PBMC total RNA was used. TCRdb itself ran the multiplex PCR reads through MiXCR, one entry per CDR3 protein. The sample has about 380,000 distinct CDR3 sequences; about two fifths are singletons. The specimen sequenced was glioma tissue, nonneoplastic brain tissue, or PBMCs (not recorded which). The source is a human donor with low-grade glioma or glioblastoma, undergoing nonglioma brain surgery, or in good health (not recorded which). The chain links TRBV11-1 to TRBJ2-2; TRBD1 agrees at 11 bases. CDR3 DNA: TGTGCCAGCAGCCCCGGACAGGGGGCGGACACCGGGGAGCTGTTTTTT. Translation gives CASSPGQGADTGELFF.